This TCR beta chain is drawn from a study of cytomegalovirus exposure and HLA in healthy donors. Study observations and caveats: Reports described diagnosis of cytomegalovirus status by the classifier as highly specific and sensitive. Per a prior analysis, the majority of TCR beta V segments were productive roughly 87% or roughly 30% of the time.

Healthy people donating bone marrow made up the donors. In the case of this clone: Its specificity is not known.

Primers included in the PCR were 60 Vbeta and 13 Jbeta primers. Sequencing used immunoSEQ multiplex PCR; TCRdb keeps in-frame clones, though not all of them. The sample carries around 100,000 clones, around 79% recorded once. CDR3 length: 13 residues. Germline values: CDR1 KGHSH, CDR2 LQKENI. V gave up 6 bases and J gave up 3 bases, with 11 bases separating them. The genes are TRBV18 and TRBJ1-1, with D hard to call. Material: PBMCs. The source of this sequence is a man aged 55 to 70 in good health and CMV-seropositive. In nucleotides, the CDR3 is TGTGCCAGCTCCCCCGACGGAGACACTGAAGCTTTCTTT. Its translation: CASSPDGDTEAFF.